A single sample gave rise to the 18 T cell receptor beta chains below, sequenced in a study of T cell changes during pregnancy in multiple sclerosis. TCRdb's table, derived via immunoSEQ multiplex PCR, lists solely in-frame clones and lacks some. The repertoire holds tens of thousands of clones, with roughly 93% as singletons. Source: peripheral blood, taken in the second trimester of pregnancy. All receptors come from a female donor with multiple sclerosis, enrolled in a pregnancy study.

The gene calls are TRBV7-8 and TRBJ1-5; D is unclear. The germline CDR1 and CDR2 sequences are SGHVS and FQNEAQ. The CDR3 has 12 residues. V was clipped by 4 bases and J by 9 bases, with 10 bases between them. Written as DNA, the CDR3 is TGTGCCAGCAGCTCCGTTCTGAGGCCCCAGCATTTT. Protein product: CASSSVLRPQHF.

The chain carries TRBV5-6 and TRBJ1-3; D perhaps matches TRBD1 (6 bases). CDR3 size: 16 residues. V lost 6 bases and J lost 0, with 16 bases in between. Germline V gives CDR1 SGHDT, CDR2 YYEEEE. The chain's CDR3 is CASTRGRFSSGNTIYF. As DNA, the CDR3 is TGTGCCAGCACCAGGGGAAGATTTAGCTCTGGAAACACCATATATTTT. Based on the CDR3 plus reference TRBV5-6 and TRBJ1-3, the full variable domain is DAGVTQSPTHLIKTRGQQVTLRCSPKSGHDTVSWYQQALGQGPQFIFQYYEEEERQRGNFPDRFSGHQFPNYSSELNVNALLLGDSALYLCASTRGRFSSGNTIYFGEGSWLTVV.

Here the CDR3 DNA reads TGTGCCAGCAGCCGTGACAGGGTACTTGCAACTAATGAAAAACTGTTTTTT. Protein: CASSRDRVLATNEKLFF. This rearrangement joins TRBV14 to TRBJ1-4; 7 bases align to TRBD1. The CDR3 covers 17 residues. The germline V gene has CDR1 SGHDN and CDR2 FVKESK. V was pared by 4 bases and J by 0 bases, with 8 bases of the junction left unmatched. Full variable domain (missing parts from reference TRBV14 and TRBJ1-4): EAGVTQFPSHSVIEKGQTVTLRCDPISGHDNLYWYRRVMGKEIKFLLHFVKESKQDESGMPNNRFLAERTGGTYSTLKVQPAELEDSGVYFCASSRDRVLATNEKLFFGSGTQLSVL.

The V and J genes are TRBV11-3 and TRBJ1-1, with 10 bases lining up with TRBD1. This CDR3 contains 16 residues. CDR1 and CDR2 from the germline V gene are SGHNT and YENEEA. V lost 4 bases to trimming and J lost 1 base; unmatched junction nucleotides: 6. The CDR3 sequence is CASSSTGTGANTEAFF. The CDR3 bases are TGTGCCAGCAGCTCGACCGGGACAGGGGCGAACACTGAAGCTTTCTTT.

The chain couples TRBV18 to TRBJ1-1; the match to TRBD1 covers 9 bases. Trimming cost V 4 bases and J 3 bases; bases outside gene matches: 12. There are 17 residues in the CDR3. Germline-derived CDR1 and CDR2 are KGHSH and LQKENI. CDR3: CASSRPGQGNPYTEAFF. DNA for the CDR3: TGTGCCAGCTCACGGCCGGGACAGGGTAATCCATACACTGAAGCTTTCTTT.

The chain employs TRBV25-1 and TRBJ2-3, with 7 bases lining up with TRBD1. Looked up from germline, CDR1 is MGHDK and CDR2 is SYGVNS. The CDR3 spans 17 residues. The junction had 11 bases not matched to a gene; V was cut back by 3 bases and J by 2 bases. The CDR3: CASSDNRGISLTDTQYF. The CDR3 coding sequence is TGTGCCAGCAGTGACAACAGGGGCATATCCCTCACAGATACGCAGTATTTT.

The chain is built from TRBV10-3 and TRBJ1-5; unclear D gene. Trimming cost V 2 bases and J 1 base, with 9 bases left between them. The CDR3 is 15 amino acids. Germline CDR1 ENHRY, CDR2 SYGVKD. The CDR3 loop is CAISESGVSNQPQHF. The CDR3 region has the DNA TGTGCCATCAGTGAGAGCGGGGTGAGCAATCAGCCCCAGCATTTT.

The chain is built from TRBV5-8 and TRBJ2-1, with D possibly TRBD1 on 6 matching bases. Germline V gene data show CDR1 as SGHTS and CDR2 as YDEGEE. The CDR3 runs 13 residues. V was cut by 2 bases and J by 4 bases, with 7 bases left in between. CDR3 loop: CASSLTGYNEQFF. Written as DNA, the CDR3 is TGTGCCAGCAGCTTAACAGGGTACAATGAGCAGTTCTTC.

This rearrangement joins TRBV5-5 to TRBJ1-6; D possibly corresponds to TRBD1 (6 bases). Deletions cut 5 bases from V and 10 bases from J, with 19 bases between. Germline CDR1 and CDR2: SGHKS and YYEKEE (reference sequence). This CDR3 has 15 residues. CDR3 sequence (DNA): TGTGCCAGCAGGGGCTTTACAGGGAACGGGTCACCCCTCCACTTT. Translated: CASRGFTGNGSPLHF.

The rearrangement joins TRBV2 to TRBJ2-7, with 10 bases aligning to TRBD2. Germline V gene data show CDR1 as SNHLY and CDR2 as FYNNEI. The CDR3 extends over 15 amino acids. Losses at the gene ends were 2 bases for V and 7 bases for J; bases not matched to a gene: 8. CDR3 sequence reads: CASSEFSGGAGEQYF. In DNA form, the CDR3 reads TGTGCCAGCAGTGAATTCAGCGGGGGGGCGGGTGAGCAGTACTTC.

This chain links TRBV4-1 with TRBJ1-2, with D possibly matching TRBD1 (6 bases). V lost 1 base, J lost 8 bases, and 23 bases lay in between. This CDR3 region has 17 residues. The V gene's germline CDR1 is MGHRA and CDR2 YSYEKL. The CDR3 loop reads CASSQGLGGTLPPGYTF. The DNA for the CDR3 is TGCGCCAGCAGCCAAGGGCTAGGGGGTACCCTTCCGCCAGGCTACACCTTC.

The genes are TRBV10-1 and TRBJ2-7, with no clear D. Per the germline V gene, CDR1 is WNHNN and CDR2 is SYGVQD (reference sequence). This CDR3 is 14 amino acids long. V shed 3 bases and J shed 2 bases, with 11 bases lying between them. CDR3 in amino acids: CASSDQVSPYEQYF. CDR3 sequence (DNA): TGCGCCAGCAGTGACCAGGTGTCACCCTACGAGCAGTACTTC.

This sequence joins TRBV6-5 and TRBJ2-7, with TRBD2 matching 10 bases. With V trimmed by 1 base and J by 6 bases, 6 bases remained unmatched. The germline V gene has CDR1 MNHEY and CDR2 SVGAGI. This CDR3 has 15 residues. The CDR3 DNA reads TGTGCCAGCAGTTACTTAGGGACTAGCGCTATCGAGCAGTACTTC. As protein: CASSYLGTSAIEQYF.

The chain carries TRBV4-1 and TRBJ2-2; 7 positions match TRBD2. Germline V lookup: CDR1 MGHRA, CDR2 YSYEKL. The CDR3 is 18 amino acids. Losses at the gene ends were 0 bases for V and 4 bases for J; bases not matched to a gene: 11. The chain's CDR3 is CASSQEGFQRGITGELFF. In DNA form, the CDR3 reads TGCGCCAGCAGCCAAGAAGGGTTCCAGCGGGGTATCACCGGGGAGCTGTTTTTT.

A single count supports this clone. A junction end diverges from the germline sequence, so it may reflect a read error. The CDR3 region has the DNA TGTGCTAGCAGCTTCGGGGGGGGCCGGGATACGCAGTATTTT. This encodes CASSFGGGRDTQYF. The chain links TRBV7-7 to TRBJ2-3, with 8 nucleotides matching TRBD2. The CDR3 runs 14 residues. Germline CDR1 and CDR2: SSHAT and FNYEAQ (reference sequence).

V usage is TRBV30 and J usage is TRBJ2-3; D may be TRBD2 (5 bases). The length of the CDR3 is 14 residues. Trimming removed 2 bases from V and 2 bases from J, with 11 bases in between. Germline V gene sequence: CDR1 GTSNPN, CDR2 SVGIG (reference sequence). The CDR3, as DNA: TGTGCCTGGAGTTTCGGACTCGCCACAGATACGCAGTATTTT. Protein: CAWSFGLATDTQYF.

The chain carries TRBV10-3 and TRBJ2-3; D is perhaps TRBD1 (6 bases). Germline assignment: CDR1 ENHRY and CDR2 SYGVKD. The V end lost 11 bases, the J end lost 3 bases, and 21 bases lay between the germline ends. The CDR3 spans 15 residues. CDR3 DNA sequence: TGTGCCTCCGGACGACAGGCCGGGGCGACAGATACGCAGTATTTT. It codes for CASGRQAGATDTQYF.

The V and J genes are TRBV11-2 and TRBJ2-1, with TRBD2 matching 8 bases. CDR3 length: 17 amino acids. Germline CDR1 reads SGHAT; CDR2 reads FQNNGV. V trimming: 5 bases; J trimming: 3 bases; junction bases outside the gene matches: 12. The CDR3 bases are TGTGCCAGCAGCCTAGTTAAAGGCGGGGGGATCTACAATGAGCAGTTCTTC. This sequence encodes CASSLVKGGGIYNEQFF.